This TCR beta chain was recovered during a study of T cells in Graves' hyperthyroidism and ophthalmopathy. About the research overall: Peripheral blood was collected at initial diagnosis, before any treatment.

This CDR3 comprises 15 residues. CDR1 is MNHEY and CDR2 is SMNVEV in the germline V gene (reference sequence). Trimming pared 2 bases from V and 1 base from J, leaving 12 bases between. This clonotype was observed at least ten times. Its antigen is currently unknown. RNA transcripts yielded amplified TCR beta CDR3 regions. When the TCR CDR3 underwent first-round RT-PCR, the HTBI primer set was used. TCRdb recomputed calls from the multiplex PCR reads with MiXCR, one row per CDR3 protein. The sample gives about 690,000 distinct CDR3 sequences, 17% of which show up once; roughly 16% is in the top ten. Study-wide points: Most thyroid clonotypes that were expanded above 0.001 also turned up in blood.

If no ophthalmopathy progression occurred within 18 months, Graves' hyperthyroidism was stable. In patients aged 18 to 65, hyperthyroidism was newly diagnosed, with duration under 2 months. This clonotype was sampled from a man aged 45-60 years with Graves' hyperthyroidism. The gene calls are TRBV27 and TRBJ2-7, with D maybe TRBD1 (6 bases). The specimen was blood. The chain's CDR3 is CASSLQTGDSYEQYF. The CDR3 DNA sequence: TGTGCCAGCAGTTTACAGACAGGCGATTCCTACGAGCAGTACTTC.